The TCR beta chain described here comes from a study of T cell responses to AZD1222 COVID-19 vaccine. Overall study results and limits: White British people made up most donors, females outnumbered males, and clonal diversity was possibly underestimated. At baseline, seropositivity was found in only a handful of AZD1222 recipients.

Germline lookup yields CDR1 SGHTA and CDR2 FQGNSA. The V and J ends lost 2 bases and 4 bases, in that order; junction bases with no gene match: 7. The CDR3 length is 16 residues. Using immunoSEQ multiplex PCR, the repertoire was profiled, and TCRdb retains in-frame clones only, with some absent. The table includes 100,000 to 150,000 clones, around nine tenths detected once. About this clone itself: Its specificity is not known.

The receptor's source is an adult in good health. Material: peripheral blood, obtained on day 0 of AZD1222 vaccination. The chain carries TRBV7-2 and TRBJ2-7; 11 nucleotides align to TRBD1. The CDR3 sequence: CASSLSADRGLYEQYF. The CDR3 DNA reads TGTGCCAGCAGCTTATCTGCGGACAGGGGGCTTTACGAGCAGTACTTC.